This TCR beta chain was found in a study of identical twins. Study conclusions and caveats: Insertions were fewer in abundant cord blood beta clonotypes, whereas memory repertoires showed none of this pattern.

Germline V gene data show CDR1 as MNHEY and CDR2 as SVGEGT. V lost 8 bases and J lost 1, with 17 bases in between. This CDR3 region has 15 residues. TCRdb fed the 5' RACE reads into MiXCR, producing one record per CDR3 protein. The sample lists 350,000 to 450,000 distinct CDR3 sequences; about 18% were seen once. This clonotype was counted ten times or more. Its antigen is still unknown. This sequence was found in a man between 50 and 59 years old in good health. Sequencing used naive T cells sorted from blood. The chain couples TRBV6-2 or TRBV6-3 to TRBJ1-1; D is uncertain. The CDR3 loop is CASHYSGGGNTEAFF. Here the CDR3 DNA reads TGTGCCAGCCATTACTCGGGCGGAGGGAACACTGAAGCTTTCTTT.